Below are 25 T cell receptor beta chains sequenced from a single sample in a study of T cell changes during pregnancy in multiple sclerosis. Profiling relied on immunoSEQ multiplex PCR, and the TCRdb table lists in-frame clones only, not all of them. The table has 70,000 to 80,000 clones, around 90% seen once; the top ten hold over 3.5%. Source: peripheral blood, taken after pregnancy. Every receptor here comes from a female donor in good health, enrolled as a control in a pregnancy study.

The chain uses TRBV5-1 and TRBJ2-5, with 7 bases identical to TRBD1. Per the germline V gene, CDR1 is SGHRS and CDR2 is YFSETQ. The V segment lost 5 bases and the J segment 1 base; nucleotides outside the gene matches: 2. The CDR3 has 13 amino acids. Here the CDR3 reads CASRTGSQETQYF. CDR3 DNA: TGCGCCAGCAGGACAGGGAGCCAAGAGACCCAGTACTTC.

The chain employs TRBV7-3 and TRBJ2-1, with TRBD2 matching 16 bases. The V segment lost 5 bases and the J segment 2 bases; nucleotides outside the gene matches: 9. The CDR3 has 19 amino acids. Germline CDR1 is SGHTA and CDR2 is FQGTGA. The CDR3 region is CASSNSSGTSGRAYNEQFF. The DNA for the CDR3 is TGTGCCAGCAGCAACTCCTCCGGGACTAGCGGGAGGGCCTACAATGAGCAGTTCTTC.

This clone was found a few times. This sequence joins TRBV15 and TRBJ1-1; D might be TRBD1 (6 bases). Trimming shortened V by 3 bases and J by 2 bases, and 13 bases separated the two germline ends. Per germline, CDR1 LNHNV and CDR2 YYDKDF (reference sequence). The CDR3 loop spans 15 amino acids. CDR3 region: CATSRGTGLNTEAFF. The CDR3 region has the DNA TGTGCCACCAGCAGGGGAACAGGGCTTAACACTGAAGCTTTCTTT.

The chain recombines TRBV5-6 with TRBJ1-5, with a weak D call TRBD1 (5 bases). In germline, CDR1 is SGHDT, CDR2 YYEEEE. This CDR3 is 16 amino acids long. V shed 0 bases and J shed 0 bases, with 10 bases lying between them. The CDR3: CASSLGQFNSNQPQHF. CDR3 coding DNA: TGTGCCAGCAGCTTGGGACAGTTTAATAGCAATCAGCCCCAGCATTTT.

A single count supports this clone. The chain carries TRBV28 and TRBJ2-7; TRBD1 is a possible D gene (6 bases). The CDR3 totals 12 residues. Trimming stripped 6 bases from V and 3 bases from J, with 9 bases between. CDR1 and CDR2 from the germline V gene are MDHEN and SYDVKM. The DNA of the CDR3 is TGTGCCAGCAGGGCAGGGGTCTACGAGCAGTACTTC. This encodes CASRAGVYEQYF.

Here the CDR3 DNA reads TGTGCCAGCAGCCCTCCCGGACAGGCAGCTAACTATGGCTACACCTTC. Amino acid sequence: CASSPPGQAANYGYTF. The chain combines TRBV5-4 with TRBJ1-2; 7 nucleotides line up with TRBD1. The CDR3 runs 16 residues. V lost 4 bases, J lost 0 bases, and 9 bases stayed unmatched. CDR1 is SGHNT, CDR2 YYREEE, per germline (reference sequence).

The chain carries TRBV6-6 and TRBJ2-1; unclear D gene. This CDR3 is built from 14 residues. V lost 4 bases to trimming and J lost 5 bases, with 12 bases between them. The germline V gene encodes CDR1 MNHNY and CDR2 SVGAGI (reference sequence). CDR3 bases: TGTGCCAGCAGTTGGGCTGAAGCAAACAATGAGCAGTTCTTC. Translating gives CASSWAEANNEQFF.

The chain recombines TRBV13 with TRBJ2-2; the match to TRBD1 covers 9 bases. The germline CDR1 and CDR2 sequences are PRHDT and FYEKMQ (reference sequence). The ends lost 2 bases at V and 1 base at J; junction bases unmatched: 2. This CDR3 contains 16 residues. The CDR3 DNA follows: TGTGCCAGCAGCTTATGGGGACAGGGGAACACCGGGGAGCTGTTTTTT. Protein sequence: CASSLWGQGNTGELFF.

The chain is built from TRBV15 and TRBJ2-3; the D gene is possibly TRBD1 (5 bases). This CDR3 has 15 amino acids. Germline values: CDR1 LNHNV, CDR2 YYDKDF (reference sequence). V was trimmed by 0 bases and J by 6 bases, leaving 13 bases between them. In DNA, the CDR3 is TGTGCCACCAGCAGAGATGGGGCTAGTCGTGATACGCAGTATTTT. Its protein is CATSRDGASRDTQYF.

This sequence joins TRBV27 and TRBJ2-1; TRBD2 might be the D (6 bases). The V end was cut by 6 bases, the J end by 2 bases, with 11 bases between. The germline gives CDR1 MNHEY, CDR2 SMNVEV (reference sequence). The CDR3 length is 14 residues. The chain's CDR3 is CASRDGGAYNEQFF. For the CDR3, the DNA is TGTGCCAGCAGGGACGGAGGGGCCTACAATGAGCAGTTCTTC.

The chain combines TRBV2 with TRBJ1-1, with no clear D. CDR1 SNHLY and CDR2 FYNNEI come from the germline V gene. This CDR3 has 13 residues. Trimming removed 4 bases at V and 0 bases at J, with 6 bases between. The CDR3 bases are TGTGCCAGCAGTGGACTCCTGAACACTGAAGCTTTCTTT. Its translation is CASSGLLNTEAFF.

The gene calls are TRBV19 and TRBJ1-3; no firm D call. The CDR3 loop spans 15 amino acids. In germline, CDR1 is LNHDA, CDR2 SQIVND (reference sequence). V was clipped by 6 bases and J by 1 base, with 13 bases between them. In DNA, the CDR3 is TGTGCCAGTAGCCGTTTTGAGGTATCTGGAAACACCATATATTTT. Translating gives CASSRFEVSGNTIYF. Filled out from reference TRBV19 and TRBJ1-3, the complete variable domain reads DGGITQSPKYLFRKEGQNVTLSCEQNLNHDAMYWYRQDPGQGLRLIYYSQIVNDFQKGDIAEGYSVSREKKESFPLTVTSAQKNPTAFYLCASSRFEVSGNTIYFGEGSWLTVV.

This rearrangement joins TRBV27 to TRBJ1-1; 8 bases are shared with TRBD1. The CDR3 loop spans 12 amino acids. Germline values: CDR1 MNHEY, CDR2 SMNVEV (reference sequence). V lost 6 bases and J lost 9; bases outside the gene matches: 6. CDR3 amino acids: CASRADRAKAFF. CDR3 nucleotide sequence: TGTGCCAGCAGGGCGGACAGGGCAAAAGCTTTCTTT.

This clone appeared a few times. The chain links TRBV5-1 to TRBJ1-2; 8 positions agree with TRBD1. Germline loops: CDR1 SGHRS, CDR2 YFSETQ. CDR3 length: 13 amino acids. Trimming removed 4 bases from V and 8 bases from J; junction bases left unmatched: 7. CDR3 sequence (DNA): TGCGCCAGCAGCCACGGACAGGGTGGCGGCTACACCTTC. This encodes CASSHGQGGGYTF.

V is TRBV7-6 and J is TRBJ2-3; TRBD2 matches at 16 bases. With V trimmed by 5 bases and J by 5 bases, 4 bases remained unmatched. Germline lookup yields CDR1 SGHVS and CDR2 FNYEAQ. This CDR3 spans 16 amino acids. CDR3 region: CASSLGTSGRVDTQYF. The CDR3 nucleotides read TGTGCCAGCAGCCTCGGGACTAGCGGGAGGGTAGATACGCAGTATTTT.

The V gene is TRBV7-2, the J gene TRBJ1-5; D might be TRBD1 (5 bases). This CDR3 is built from 14 residues. V was shortened by 2 bases and J by 2 bases, with 7 bases between the two germline ends. Germline lookup yields CDR1 SGHTA and CDR2 FQGNSA. The CDR3 here is CASSLLGGNQPQHF. The CDR3 coding sequence is TGTGCCAGCAGCTTATTAGGGGGCAATCAGCCCCAGCATTTT.

The chain couples TRBV2 to TRBJ1-1; D is undetermined. Trimming left V 7 bases short and J 5 bases short, with 14 bases between. The CDR3 extends over 13 amino acids. Germline values: CDR1 SNHLY, CDR2 FYNNEI. The CDR3 protein is CASINPLRTEAFF. CDR3 nucleotides: TGTGCCAGCATTAACCCTTTGAGGACTGAAGCTTTCTTT.

The CDR3 loop reads CAISEGGVSNSPLHF. DNA of the CDR3: TGTGCCATCAGTGAGGGAGGAGTAAGTAATTCACCCCTCCACTTT. The rearrangement joins TRBV10-3 to TRBJ1-6; no reliable D call. V was cut by 2 bases and J by 6 bases, with 11 bases left in between. The CDR3 sequence is 15 residues long. In germline, CDR1 is ENHRY, CDR2 SYGVKD.

The chain links TRBV5-1 to TRBJ2-5; 8 nucleotides align to TRBD1. The CDR3 consists of 14 residues. The trim removed 5 bases at V and 2 bases at J, leaving 5 bases unmatched. Germline V gives CDR1 SGHRS, CDR2 YFSETQ. The CDR3 region has the DNA TGCGCCAGCAGGATTGGACAGGGTCAAGAGACCCAGTACTTC. Its protein product is CASRIGQGQETQYF.

This clone was detected once. The CDR3 is CASRRQSSYNSPLHF. CDR3 DNA sequence: TGCGCCAGCAGGAGACAGAGCTCCTATAATTCACCCCTCCACTTT. The chain couples TRBV4-1 to TRBJ1-6, with D perhaps TRBD1 (5 bases). Trimming took 6 bases from V and 0 from J, leaving 9 bases between them. The CDR3 loop spans 15 amino acids. Per germline, CDR1 MGHRA and CDR2 YSYEKL.

This CDR3 reads CASSVGLAGTDTQYF. The CDR3 bases are TGTGCCAGCAGCGTAGGACTAGCGGGAACAGATACGCAGTATTTT. V and J are TRBV9 and TRBJ2-3, with TRBD2 matching over 11 bases. V lost 0 bases and J lost 3; bases outside the gene matches: 0. The CDR3 length is 15 residues. Germline V gives CDR1 SGDLS, CDR2 YYNGEE.

The rearrangement links TRBV4-1 to TRBJ2-2; D is unresolved. V lost 0 bases and J lost 5, with 13 bases in between. Germline lookup yields CDR1 MGHRA and CDR2 YSYEKL. The CDR3 has 16 residues. CDR3 sequence reads: CASSQDWPGFTGELFF. The DNA of the CDR3 is TGCGCCAGCAGCCAAGACTGGCCGGGTTTTACCGGGGAGCTGTTTTTT.

The V call is TRBV6-5, the J call TRBJ2-7, with a tentative D call TRBD2 (5 bases). Germline loops: CDR1 MNHEY, CDR2 SVGAGI. This CDR3 is built from 15 residues. V was shortened by 0 bases and J by 4 bases, with 13 bases between the two germline ends. The CDR3 sequence: CASSYSYLARYEQYF. The CDR3 region has the DNA TGTGCCAGCAGTTACTCGTATCTAGCTAGATACGAGCAGTACTTC.

This clone occurred a few times. The CDR3 DNA reads as TGTGCCAGCGTACTTAGCGGGGGGGTCCACGAGCAGTACTTC. Its protein product is CASVLSGGVHEQYF. The chain links TRBV28 to TRBJ2-7; 11 bases map to TRBD2. The CDR3 runs to 14 residues. Looked up from germline, CDR1 is MDHEN and CDR2 is SYDVKM. With 8 bases clipped from V and 5 bases from J, the junction kept 8 bases outside the gene matches.

The chain joins TRBV11-3 to TRBJ2-5, with TRBD2 matching 8 bases. The CDR3 has 15 residues. With 1 base clipped from V and 2 bases from J, the junction kept 3 bases outside the gene matches. CDR1 is SGHNT, CDR2 YENEEA, per germline. CDR3 region: CASSLGRGAQETQYF. DNA for the CDR3: TGTGCCAGCAGCTTAGGGCGGGGGGCTCAAGAGACCCAGTACTTC.